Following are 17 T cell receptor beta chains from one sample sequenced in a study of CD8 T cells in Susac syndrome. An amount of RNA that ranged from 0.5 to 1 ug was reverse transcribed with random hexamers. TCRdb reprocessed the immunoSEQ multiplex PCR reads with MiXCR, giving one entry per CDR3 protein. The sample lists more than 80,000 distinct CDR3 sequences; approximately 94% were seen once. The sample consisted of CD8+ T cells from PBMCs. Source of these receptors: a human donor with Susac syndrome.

The CDR3 bases are TGCGCCAGCAGCCAGAGCATGGCCTACGAGCAGTACTTC. Its translation is CASSQSMAYEQYF. This chain links TRBV4-1 with TRBJ2-7, with D uncertain. This CDR3 contains 13 residues. Trimming shortened V by 3 bases and J by 2 bases, and 8 bases separated the two germline ends. Germline V gene lookup returns CDR1 MGHRA and CDR2 YSYEKL.

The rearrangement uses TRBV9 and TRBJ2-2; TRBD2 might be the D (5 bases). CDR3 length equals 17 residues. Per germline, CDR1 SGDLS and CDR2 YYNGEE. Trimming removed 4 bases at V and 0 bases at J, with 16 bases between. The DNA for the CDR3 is TGTGCCAGCAGCCCACGATCGAGGGAATCGAACACCGGGGAGCTGTTTTTT. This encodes CASSPRSRESNTGELFF.

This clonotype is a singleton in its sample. The CDR3 sequence: CANDRESSGNTIYF. CDR3 DNA sequence: TGTGCCAATGACAGGGAGAGCTCTGGAAACACCATATATTTT. This rearrangement joins TRBV12-3 or TRBV12-4 to TRBJ1-3; 7 bases align to TRBD1. J gave up 0 bases and V 10 bases, and 6 bases lay outside the gene matches. The CDR3 is 14 amino acids.

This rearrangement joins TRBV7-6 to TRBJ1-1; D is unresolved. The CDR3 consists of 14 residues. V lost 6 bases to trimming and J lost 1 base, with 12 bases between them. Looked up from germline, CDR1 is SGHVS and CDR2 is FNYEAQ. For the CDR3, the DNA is TGTGCCAGCAGTTTATCTTACGGGAACACTGAAGCTTTCTTT. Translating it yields CASSLSYGNTEAFF.

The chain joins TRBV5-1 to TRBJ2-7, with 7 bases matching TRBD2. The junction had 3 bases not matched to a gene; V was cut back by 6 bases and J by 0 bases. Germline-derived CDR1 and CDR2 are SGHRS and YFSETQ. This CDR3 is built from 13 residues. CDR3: CASTGEGSYEQYF. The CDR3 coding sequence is TGCGCCAGCACGGGGGAGGGCTCCTACGAGCAGTACTTC.

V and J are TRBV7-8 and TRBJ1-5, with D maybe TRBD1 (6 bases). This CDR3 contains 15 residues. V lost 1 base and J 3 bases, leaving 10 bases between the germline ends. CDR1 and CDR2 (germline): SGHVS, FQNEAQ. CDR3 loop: CASSLGGADNQPQHF. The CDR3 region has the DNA TGTGCCAGCAGCTTAGGGGGGGCGGACAATCAGCCCCAGCATTTT.

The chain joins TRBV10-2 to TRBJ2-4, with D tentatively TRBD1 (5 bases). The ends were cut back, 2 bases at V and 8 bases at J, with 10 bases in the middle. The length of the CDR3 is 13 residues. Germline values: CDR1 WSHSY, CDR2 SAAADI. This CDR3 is CASSEGASDIQYF. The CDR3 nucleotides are TGCGCCAGCAGTGAGGGGGCCAGTGACATTCAGTACTTC.

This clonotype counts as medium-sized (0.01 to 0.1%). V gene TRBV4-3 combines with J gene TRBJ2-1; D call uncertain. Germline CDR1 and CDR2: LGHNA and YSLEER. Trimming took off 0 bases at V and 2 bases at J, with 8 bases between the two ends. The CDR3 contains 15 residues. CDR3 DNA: TGCGCCAGCAGCCAAGAAACTGGAACCTACAATGAGCAGTTCTTC. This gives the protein CASSQETGTYNEQFF.

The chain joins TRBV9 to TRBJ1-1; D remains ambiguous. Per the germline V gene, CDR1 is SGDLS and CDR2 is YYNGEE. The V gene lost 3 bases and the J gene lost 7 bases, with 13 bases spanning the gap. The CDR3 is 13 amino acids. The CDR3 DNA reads TGTGCCAGCAGCGCCCCGGGCCTTCTTGAAGCTTTCTTT. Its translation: CASSAPGLLEAFF.

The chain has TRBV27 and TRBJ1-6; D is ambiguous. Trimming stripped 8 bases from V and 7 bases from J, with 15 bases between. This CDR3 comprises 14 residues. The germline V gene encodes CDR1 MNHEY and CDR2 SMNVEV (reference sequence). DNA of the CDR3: TGTGCCAGCGCTATGGGGAGCCTAAATTCACCCCTCCACTTT. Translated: CASAMGSLNSPLHF.

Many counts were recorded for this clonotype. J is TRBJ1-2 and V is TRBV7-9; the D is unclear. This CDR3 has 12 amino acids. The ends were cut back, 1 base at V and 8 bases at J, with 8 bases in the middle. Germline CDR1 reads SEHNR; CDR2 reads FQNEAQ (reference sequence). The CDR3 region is CASSLGLEGYTF. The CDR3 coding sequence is TGTGCCAGCAGCTTAGGGCTAGAGGGCTACACCTTC.

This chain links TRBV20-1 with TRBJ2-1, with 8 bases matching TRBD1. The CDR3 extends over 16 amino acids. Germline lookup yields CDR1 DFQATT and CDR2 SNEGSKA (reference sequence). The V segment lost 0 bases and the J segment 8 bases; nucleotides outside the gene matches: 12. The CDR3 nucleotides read TGCAGTGCTAGAGATTTCGGACAGGGCGTTGGCGATGAGCAGTTCTTC. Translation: CSARDFGQGVGDEQFF.

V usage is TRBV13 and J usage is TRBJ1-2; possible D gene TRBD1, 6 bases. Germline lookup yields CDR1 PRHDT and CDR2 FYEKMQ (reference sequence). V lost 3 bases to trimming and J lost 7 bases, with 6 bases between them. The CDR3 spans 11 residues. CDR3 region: CASSFRGGYTF. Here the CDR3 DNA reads TGTGCCAGCAGCTTCAGGGGTGGCTACACCTTC.

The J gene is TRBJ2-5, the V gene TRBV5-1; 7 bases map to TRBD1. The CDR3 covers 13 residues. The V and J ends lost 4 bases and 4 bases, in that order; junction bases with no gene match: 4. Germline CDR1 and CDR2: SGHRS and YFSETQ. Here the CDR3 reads CASSPTGPETQYF. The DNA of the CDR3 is TGCGCCAGCAGCCCGACAGGGCCAGAGACCCAGTACTTC.

The CDR3 nucleotides read TGCGCCAGCAGCCCCACGCGTGAGACCCAGTACTTC. This translates into CASSPTRETQYF. The chain combines TRBV5-1 with TRBJ2-5; D gene unclear. V lost 4 bases and J 5 bases, leaving 9 bases between the germline ends. CDR1 and CDR2 (germline): SGHRS, YFSETQ. CDR3 length: 12 residues.

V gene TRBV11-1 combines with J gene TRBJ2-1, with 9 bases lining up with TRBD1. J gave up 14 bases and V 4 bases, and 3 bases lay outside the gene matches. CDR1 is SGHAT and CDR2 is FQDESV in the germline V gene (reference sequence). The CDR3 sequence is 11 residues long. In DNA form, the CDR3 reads TGTGCCAGCAGCTCACAGGGGGCTAAGTTCTTC. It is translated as CASSSQGAKFF. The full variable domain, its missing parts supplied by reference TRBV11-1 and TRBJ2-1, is EAEVAQSPRYKITEKSQAVAFWCDPISGHATLYWYRQILGQGPELLVQFQDESVVDDSQLPKDRFSAERLKGVDSTLKIQPAELGDSAMYLCASSSQGAKFFGPGTRLTVL.

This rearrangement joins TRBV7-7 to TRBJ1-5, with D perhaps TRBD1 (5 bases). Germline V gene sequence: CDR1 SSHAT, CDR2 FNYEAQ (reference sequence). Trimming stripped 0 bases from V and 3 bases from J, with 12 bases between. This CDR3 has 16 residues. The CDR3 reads CASSLARTRFNQPQHF. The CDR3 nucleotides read TGTGCCAGCAGCTTAGCGCGGACAAGATTCAATCAGCCCCAGCATTTT.